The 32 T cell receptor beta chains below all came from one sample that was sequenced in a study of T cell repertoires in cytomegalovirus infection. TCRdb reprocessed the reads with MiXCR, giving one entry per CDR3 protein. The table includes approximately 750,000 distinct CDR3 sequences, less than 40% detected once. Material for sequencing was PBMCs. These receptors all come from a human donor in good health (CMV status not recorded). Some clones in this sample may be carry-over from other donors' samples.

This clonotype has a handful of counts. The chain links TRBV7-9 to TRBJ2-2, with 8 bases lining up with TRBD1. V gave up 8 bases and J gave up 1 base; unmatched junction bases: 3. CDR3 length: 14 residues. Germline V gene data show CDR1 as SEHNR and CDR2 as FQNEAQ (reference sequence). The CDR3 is CASEGTGNTGELFF. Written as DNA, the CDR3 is TGTGCCAGCGAGGGGACAGGGAACACCGGGGAGCTGTTTTTT.

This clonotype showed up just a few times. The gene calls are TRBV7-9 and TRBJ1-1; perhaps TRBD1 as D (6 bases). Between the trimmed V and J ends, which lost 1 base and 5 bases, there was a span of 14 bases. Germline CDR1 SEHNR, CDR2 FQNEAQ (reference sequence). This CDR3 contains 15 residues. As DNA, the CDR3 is TGTGCCAGCAGCTTAGTTCAGGGGAGGGGGACTGAAGCTTTCTTT. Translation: CASSLVQGRGTEAFF.

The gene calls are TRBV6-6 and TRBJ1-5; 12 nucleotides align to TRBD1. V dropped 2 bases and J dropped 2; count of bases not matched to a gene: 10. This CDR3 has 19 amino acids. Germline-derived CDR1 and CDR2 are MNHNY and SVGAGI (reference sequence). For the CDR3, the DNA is TGTGCCAGCAGTTACGCCTCCGGGACAGGGGGCTTGGGCAATCAGCCCCAGCATTTT. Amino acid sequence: CASSYASGTGGLGNQPQHF.

The CDR3, as DNA: TGTGCCAGCAGCCCCCGGACGCATTGGGGCTCTGGGGCCAACGTCCTGACTTTC. This codes for CASSPRTHWGSGANVLTF. J is TRBJ2-6 and V is TRBV11-1; D uncertain. Deletions cut 5 bases from V and 0 bases from J, with 17 bases between. Germline V gene sequence: CDR1 SGHAT, CDR2 FQDESV (reference sequence). The CDR3 consists of 18 residues.

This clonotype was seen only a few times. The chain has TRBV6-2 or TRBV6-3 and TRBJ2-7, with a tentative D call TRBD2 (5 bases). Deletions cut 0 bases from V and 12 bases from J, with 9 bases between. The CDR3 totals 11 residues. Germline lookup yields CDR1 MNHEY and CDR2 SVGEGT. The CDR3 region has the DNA TGTGCCAGCAGTTACTCGGGGAGTCCGTACTTC. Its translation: CASSYSGSPYF.

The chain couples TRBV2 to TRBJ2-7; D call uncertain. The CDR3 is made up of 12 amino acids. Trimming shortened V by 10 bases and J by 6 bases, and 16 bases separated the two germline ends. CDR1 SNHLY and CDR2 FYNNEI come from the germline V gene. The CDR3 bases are TGTGCCACCCAGTCACCCTCAGGCGAGCAGTACTTC. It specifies CATQSPSGEQYF. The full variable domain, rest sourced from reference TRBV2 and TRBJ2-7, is EPEVTQTPSHQVTQMGQEVILRCVPISNHLYFYWYRQILGQKVEFLVSFYNNEISEKSEIFDDQFSVERPDGSNFTLKIRSTKLEDSAMYFCATQSPSGEQYFGPGTRLTVT.

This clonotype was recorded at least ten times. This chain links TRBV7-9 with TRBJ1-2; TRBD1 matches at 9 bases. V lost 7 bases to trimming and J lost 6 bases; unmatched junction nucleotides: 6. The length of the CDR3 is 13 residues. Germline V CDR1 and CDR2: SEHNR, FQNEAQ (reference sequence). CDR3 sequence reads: CASTPTGGNGYTF. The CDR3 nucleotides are TGTGCCAGCACCCCGACAGGGGGGAATGGCTACACCTTC.

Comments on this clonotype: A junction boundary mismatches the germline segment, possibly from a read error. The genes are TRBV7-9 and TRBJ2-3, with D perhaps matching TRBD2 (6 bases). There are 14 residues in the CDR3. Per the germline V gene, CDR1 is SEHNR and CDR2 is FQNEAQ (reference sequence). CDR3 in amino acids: CASSLGDFTDTPYF. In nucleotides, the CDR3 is TGTGCCAGCAGCTTAGGGGACTTCACAGATACGCCGTATTTT. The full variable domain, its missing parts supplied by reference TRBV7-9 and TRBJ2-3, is DTGVSQNPRHKITKRGQNVTFRCDPISEHNRLYWYRQTLGQGPEFLTYFQNEAQLEKSRLLSDRFSAERPKGSFSTLEIQRTEQGDSAMYLCASSLGDFTDTPYFGPGTRLTVL.

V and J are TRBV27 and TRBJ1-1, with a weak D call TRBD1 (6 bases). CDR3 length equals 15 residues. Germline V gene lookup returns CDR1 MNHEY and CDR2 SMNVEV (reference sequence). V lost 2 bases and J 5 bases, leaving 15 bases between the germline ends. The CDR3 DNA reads TGTGCCAGCAGTTTAATCTACGGAGGGGGGACTGAAGCTTTCTTT. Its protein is CASSLIYGGGTEAFF.

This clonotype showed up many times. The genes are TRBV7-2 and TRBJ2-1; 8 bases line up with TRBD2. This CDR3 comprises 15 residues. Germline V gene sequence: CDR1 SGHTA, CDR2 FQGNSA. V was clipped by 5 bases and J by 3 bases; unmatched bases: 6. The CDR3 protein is CASSPAGTSYNEQFF. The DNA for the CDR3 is TGTGCCAGCAGCCCCGCCGGGACTAGCTACAATGAGCAGTTCTTC.

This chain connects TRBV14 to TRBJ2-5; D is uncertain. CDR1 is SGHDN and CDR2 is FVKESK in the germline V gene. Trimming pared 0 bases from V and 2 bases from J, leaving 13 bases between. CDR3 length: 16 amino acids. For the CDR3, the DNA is TGTGCCAGCAGCCAAGATAGATCCGGACCACAAGAGACCCAGTACTTC. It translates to CASSQDRSGPQETQYF.

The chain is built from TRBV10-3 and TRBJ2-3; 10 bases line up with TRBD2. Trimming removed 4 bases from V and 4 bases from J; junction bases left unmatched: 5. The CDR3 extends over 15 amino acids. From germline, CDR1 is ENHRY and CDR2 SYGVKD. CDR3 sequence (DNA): TGTGCCATCAGTGGGGAAGCGGGAGGGGCAGATACGCAGTATTTT. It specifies CAISGEAGGADTQYF.

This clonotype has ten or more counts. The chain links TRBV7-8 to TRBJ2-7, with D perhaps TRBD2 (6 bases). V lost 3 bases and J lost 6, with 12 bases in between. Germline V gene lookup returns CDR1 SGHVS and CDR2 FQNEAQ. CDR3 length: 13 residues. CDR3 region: CASSLERGIEQYF. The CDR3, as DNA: TGTGCCAGCAGCTTGGAACGGGGGATCGAGCAGTACTTC.

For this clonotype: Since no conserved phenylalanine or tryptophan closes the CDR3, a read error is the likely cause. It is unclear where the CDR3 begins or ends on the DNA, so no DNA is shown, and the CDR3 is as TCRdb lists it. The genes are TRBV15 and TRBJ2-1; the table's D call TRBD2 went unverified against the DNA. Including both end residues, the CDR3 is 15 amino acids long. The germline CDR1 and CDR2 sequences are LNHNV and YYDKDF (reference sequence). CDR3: CATSRDTSGGNEQLL.

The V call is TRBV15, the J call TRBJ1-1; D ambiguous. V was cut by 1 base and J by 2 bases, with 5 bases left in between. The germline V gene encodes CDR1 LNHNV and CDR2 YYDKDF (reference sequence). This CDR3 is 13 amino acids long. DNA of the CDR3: TGTGCCACCAGCAGAGCCCGCAACACTGAAGCTTTCTTT. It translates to CATSRARNTEAFF.

The CDR3 loop reads CASSYNRDTYEQYF. CDR3 DNA: TGCGCCAGCAGCTATAACAGGGACACCTACGAGCAGTACTTC. The chain is built from TRBV5-1 and TRBJ2-7; tentatively, D is TRBD1 (6 bases). Germline V gives CDR1 SGHRS, CDR2 YFSETQ. V lost 3 bases to trimming and J lost 2 bases, with 12 bases between them. The CDR3 spans 14 residues.

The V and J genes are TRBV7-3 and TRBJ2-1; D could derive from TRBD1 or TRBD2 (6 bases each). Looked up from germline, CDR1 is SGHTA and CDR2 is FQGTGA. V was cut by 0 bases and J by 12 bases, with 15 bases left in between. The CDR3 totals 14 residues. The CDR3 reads CASSLTGGQEGQFF. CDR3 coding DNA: TGTGCCAGCAGCTTAACGGGGGGCCAAGAGGGGCAGTTCTTC.

CDR3 in amino acids: CASSPLPAMKNNEQFF. The CDR3 DNA sequence: TGTGCCAGCTCACCATTACCTGCCATGAAAAACAATGAGCAGTTCTTC. The rearrangement links TRBV18 to TRBJ2-1; D call uncertain. Germline values: CDR1 KGHSH, CDR2 LQKENI. The CDR3 consists of 16 residues. V was pared by 2 bases and J by 5 bases, with 16 bases between.

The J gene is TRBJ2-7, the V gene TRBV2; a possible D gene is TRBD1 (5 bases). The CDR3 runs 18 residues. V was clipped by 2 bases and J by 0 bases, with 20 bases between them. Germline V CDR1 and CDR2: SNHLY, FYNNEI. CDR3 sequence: CASSELGRGRLFSYEQYF. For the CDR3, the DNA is TGTGCCAGCAGTGAATTGGGGCGAGGTCGGCTCTTCTCCTACGAGCAGTACTTC.

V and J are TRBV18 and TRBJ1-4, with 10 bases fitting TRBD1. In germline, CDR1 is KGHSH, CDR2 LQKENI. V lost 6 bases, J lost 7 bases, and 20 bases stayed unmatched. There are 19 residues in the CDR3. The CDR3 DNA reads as TGTGCCAGCTCGCCAACCCCCGCCAAGACAGGGGGCGGTTTTGAAAAACTGTTTTTT. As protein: CASSPTPAKTGGGFEKLFF.

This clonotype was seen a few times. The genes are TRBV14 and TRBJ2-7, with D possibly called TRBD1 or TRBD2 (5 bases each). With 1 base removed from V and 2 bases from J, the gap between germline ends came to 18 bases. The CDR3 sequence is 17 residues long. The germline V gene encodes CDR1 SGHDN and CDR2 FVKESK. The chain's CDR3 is CASSQGLVGARPYEQYF. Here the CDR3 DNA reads TGTGCCAGCAGCCAAGGATTGGTCGGGGCCAGGCCCTACGAGCAGTACTTC.

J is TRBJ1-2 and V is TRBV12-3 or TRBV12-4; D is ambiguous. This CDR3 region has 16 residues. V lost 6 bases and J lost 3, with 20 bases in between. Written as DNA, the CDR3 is TGTGCCAGCAGGTTTTTCGAAACCGGACCGGACTATGGCTACACCTTC. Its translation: CASRFFETGPDYGYTF.

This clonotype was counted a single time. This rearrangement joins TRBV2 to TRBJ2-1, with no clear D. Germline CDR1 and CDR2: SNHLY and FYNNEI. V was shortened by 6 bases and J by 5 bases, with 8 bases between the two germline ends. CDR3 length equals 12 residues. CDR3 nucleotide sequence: TGTGCCAGCAGGCCCCCCAACAATGAGCAGTTCTTC. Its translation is CASRPPNNEQFF.

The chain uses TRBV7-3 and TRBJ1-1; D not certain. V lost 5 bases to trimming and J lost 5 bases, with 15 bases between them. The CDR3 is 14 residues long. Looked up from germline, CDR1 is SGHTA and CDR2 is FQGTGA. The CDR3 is CASSPPGSGTEAFF. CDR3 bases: TGTGCCAGCAGCCCCCCTGGTAGCGGGACTGAAGCTTTCTTT.

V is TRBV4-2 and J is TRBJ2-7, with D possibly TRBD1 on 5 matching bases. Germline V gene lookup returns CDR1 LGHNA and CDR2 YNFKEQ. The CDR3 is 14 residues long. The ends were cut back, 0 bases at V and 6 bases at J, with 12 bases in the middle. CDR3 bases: TGTGCCAGCAGCCAAGACAGGGAATTGGGCGAGCAGTACTTC. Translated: CASSQDRELGEQYF.

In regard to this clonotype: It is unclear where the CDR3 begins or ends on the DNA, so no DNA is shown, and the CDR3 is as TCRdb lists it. The chain's CDR3 is CASSSSTGWVLKTQYF. The chain uses TRBV27 and TRBJ2-5; TRBD1 is taken as the D call from the table, unchecked against the DNA. A total of 16 residues make up the CDR3, ends included. In germline, CDR1 is MNHEY, CDR2 SMNVEV (reference sequence).

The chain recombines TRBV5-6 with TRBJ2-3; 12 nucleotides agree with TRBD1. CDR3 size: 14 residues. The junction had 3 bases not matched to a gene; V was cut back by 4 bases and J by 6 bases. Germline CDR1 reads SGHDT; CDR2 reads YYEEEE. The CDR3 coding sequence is TGTGCCAGCAGCGCCGGGACAGGGGGCGATACGCAGTATTTT. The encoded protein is CASSAGTGGDTQYF.

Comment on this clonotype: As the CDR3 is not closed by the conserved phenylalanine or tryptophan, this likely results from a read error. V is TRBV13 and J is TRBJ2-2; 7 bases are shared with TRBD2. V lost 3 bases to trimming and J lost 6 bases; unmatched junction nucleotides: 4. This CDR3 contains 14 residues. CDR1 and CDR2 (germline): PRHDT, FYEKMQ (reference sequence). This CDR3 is CASSLAGDSGELFI. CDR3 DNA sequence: TGTGCCAGCAGCTTGGCGGGGGACTCCGGGGAGCTGTTTATT.

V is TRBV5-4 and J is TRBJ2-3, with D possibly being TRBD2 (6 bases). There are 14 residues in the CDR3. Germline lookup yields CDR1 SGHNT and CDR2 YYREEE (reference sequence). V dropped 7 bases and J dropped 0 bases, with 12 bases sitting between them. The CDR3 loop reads CASRREYSTDTQYF. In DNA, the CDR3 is TGTGCCAGCCGGAGGGAGTATAGCACAGATACGCAGTATTTT.

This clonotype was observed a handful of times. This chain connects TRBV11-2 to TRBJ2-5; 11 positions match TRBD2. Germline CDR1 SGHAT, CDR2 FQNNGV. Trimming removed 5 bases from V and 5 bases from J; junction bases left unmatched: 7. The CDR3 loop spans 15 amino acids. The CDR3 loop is CASSRLAGKMETQYF. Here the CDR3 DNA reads TGTGCCAGCAGCAGACTAGCGGGGAAGATGGAGACCCAGTACTTC.

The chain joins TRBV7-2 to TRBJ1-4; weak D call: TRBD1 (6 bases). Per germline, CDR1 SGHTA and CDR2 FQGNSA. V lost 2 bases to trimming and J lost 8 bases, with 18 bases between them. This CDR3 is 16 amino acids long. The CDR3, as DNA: TGTGCCAGCAGCTTAACAGGGCCCGCGACGAGCGAAAAACTGTTTTTT. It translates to CASSLTGPATSEKLFF.

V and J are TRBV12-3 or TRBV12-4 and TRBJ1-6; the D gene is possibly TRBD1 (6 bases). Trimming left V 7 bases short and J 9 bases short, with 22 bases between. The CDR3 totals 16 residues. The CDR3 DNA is TGTGCCAGCAACAAACAGGGTAGAGTGAGAATTTCACCCCTCCACTTT. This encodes CASNKQGRVRISPLHF.